This TCR beta chain was identified in a study of blood T cell repertoires in COVID-19. Germline V lookup: CDR1 MNHEY, CDR2 SMNVEV (reference sequence). This CDR3 spans 14 amino acids. V shed 6 bases, J shed 4 bases, and the junction held 7 bases outside the gene matches. The method was immunoSEQ multiplex PCR; TCRdb's version includes in-frame clones alone and lacks a portion of them. Of some 180,000 clones in the sample, roughly 86% were seen once. The source is a woman of 80 years or more with COVID-19, enrolled during active disease. The sequenced sample consisted of peripheral blood. The rearrangement links TRBV27 to TRBJ2-7, with 9 bases identical to TRBD2. In DNA form, the CDR3 reads TGTGCCAGCAGGGCCGCGGGGGGGCCTTACGAGCAGTACTTC. This codes for CASRAAGGPYEQYF.